The count of the clone carrying this T cell receptor beta chain is one. As yet, its antigen is unknown. Assay used: immunoSEQ multiplex PCR; TCRdb lists only in-frame clones, some missing. This table holds hundreds of thousands of clones, around 78% found once. These data belong to a study of shared clonotypes between healthy human individuals. Points from the study as a whole: Genetic and exposure-history diversity was limited by the small donor number.

V lost 7 bases to trimming and J lost 7 bases, with 17 bases between them. Germline CDR1 reads MDHEN; CDR2 reads SYDVKM. The CDR3 runs to 14 residues. The TCR sequence derives from a woman in her forties in good health. Some clones in this sample may be carry-over from other donors' samples. The sequenced sample consisted of PBMCs. This chain uses TRBV28 with TRBJ1-5; D possibly corresponds to TRBD1 (5 bases). This CDR3 reads CASMGSGGGQPQHF. Written as DNA, the CDR3 is TGTGCCAGCATGGGGAGCGGGGGAGGCCAGCCCCAGCATTTT.